One sample yielded the 21 T cell receptor beta chains listed below, sequenced in a study of blood T cell repertoires in COVID-19. The assay was immunoSEQ multiplex PCR, and TCRdb's table has in-frame clones only and misses some. The table has about 400,000 clones, around 88% seen once; the top ten hold approximately 4.3%. The sample comprised peripheral blood. These receptors all stem from a woman between 25 and 40 years old with acute or convalescent COVID-19.

The rearrangement uses TRBV19 and TRBJ2-7; D is possibly TRBD1 (6 bases). Germline V gene sequence: CDR1 LNHDA, CDR2 SQIVND (reference sequence). The V gene lost 4 bases and the J gene lost 6 bases, with 19 bases spanning the gap. The CDR3 contains 15 residues. The CDR3 DNA sequence: TGTGCCAGTAGTACGCAGGGGATGCAGGCGGGCGAGCAGTACTTC. Protein: CASSTQGMQAGEQYF.

This CDR3 is CASSLAASTGELFF. The DNA of the CDR3 is TGCGCCAGCAGCTTGGCCGCTAGCACCGGGGAGCTGTTTTTT. The rearrangement joins TRBV5-1 to TRBJ2-2, with D hard to call. Germline-derived CDR1 and CDR2 are SGHRS and YFSETQ. Deletions cut 0 bases from V and 4 bases from J, with 7 bases between. This CDR3 has 14 amino acids.

There are a few counts of this clone. This chain joins TRBV27 and TRBJ2-5; 8 nucleotides align to TRBD2. V was clipped by 8 bases and J by 2 bases; unmatched bases: 10. Germline CDR1 MNHEY, CDR2 SMNVEV (reference sequence). This CDR3 contains 15 residues. The CDR3 here is CASRPGGGTQETQYF. CDR3 in DNA: TGTGCCAGCCGTCCAGGCGGGGGGACTCAAGAGACCCAGTACTTC.

The table lists this clone with a count of one. The V gene is TRBV6-8, the J gene TRBJ1-2; no firm D call. The germline CDR1 and CDR2 sequences are MNHGY and SAAAGT. Trimming left V 7 bases short and J 2 bases short, with 8 bases between. CDR3 length: 12 residues. The CDR3 nucleotides are TGTGCCAGCACTCGCCGGAACTATGGCTACACCTTC. It encodes CASTRRNYGYTF.

The chain employs TRBV2 and TRBJ2-7; D gene unclear. The CDR3 extends over 11 amino acids. Germline V gene lookup returns CDR1 SNHLY and CDR2 FYNNEI. Deletions cut 8 bases from V and 0 bases from J, with 5 bases between. CDR3 in amino acids: CASDSSYEQYF. In DNA, the CDR3 is TGTGCCAGCGATAGCTCCTACGAGCAGTACTTC.

The gene calls are TRBV21-1 and TRBJ2-7; the D call TRBD1 from the table was never checked on the DNA. TRBV21-1 is reported as a pseudogene. CDR3 length equals 15 residues. The CDR3 is CASSPRRTGAGEQYF. CDR3 nucleotide sequence: TGTGCCAGCAGCCCAAGAAGGACAGGGGCAGGGGAGCAGTACTTC.

This clone showed up just a few times. Here the CDR3 reads CASSPTWGPLYEQYF. The DNA of the CDR3 is TGTGCCAGCAGTCCTACCTGGGGGCCCCTCTACGAGCAGTACTTC. The chain joins TRBV7-9 to TRBJ2-7, with D perhaps matching TRBD1 (6 bases). The CDR3 has 15 residues. With 6 bases removed from V and 3 bases from J, the gap between germline ends came to 18 bases. Per the germline V gene, CDR1 is SEHNR and CDR2 is FQNEAQ (reference sequence).

The CDR3 DNA sequence: TGTGCCAGCAGAGGAGGGAATGAGCAGTTCTTC. The encoded protein is CASRGGNEQFF. The chain links TRBV6-5 to TRBJ2-1; the D gene is possibly TRBD2 (6 bases). Germline V gene lookup returns CDR1 MNHEY and CDR2 SVGAGI. Trimming cost V 6 bases and J 7 bases, with 7 bases left between them. CDR3 length: 11 residues.

This clone turned up a few times. The chain has TRBV2 and TRBJ1-5, with D unclear. The germline V and J ends were trimmed by 3 bases and 7 bases, with 10 bases remaining between them. The V gene's germline CDR1 is SNHLY and CDR2 FYNNEI. The CDR3 consists of 13 residues. CDR3: CASSDRGRQPQHF. The CDR3, as DNA: TGTGCCAGCAGTGATCGAGGGCGCCAGCCCCAGCATTTT.

This chain links TRBV28 with TRBJ2-7, with D possibly being TRBD1 (5 bases). Germline assignment: CDR1 MDHEN and CDR2 SYDVKM. V was shortened by 3 bases and J by 5 bases, with 8 bases between the two germline ends. The CDR3 extends over 12 amino acids. The CDR3 sequence is CASSFPRDEQYF. The CDR3 nucleotides are TGTGCCAGCAGTTTCCCCAGGGACGAGCAGTACTTC.

The rearrangement uses TRBV2 and TRBJ1-6, with D maybe TRBD1 (6 bases). CDR1 is SNHLY, CDR2 FYNNEI, per germline. The CDR3 totals 15 residues. The V end was cut by 4 bases, the J end by 5 bases, with 12 bases between. This CDR3 reads CASSVTGTNNSPLHF. CDR3 DNA sequence: TGTGCCAGCAGTGTAACAGGGACAAATAATTCACCCCTCCACTTT.

J is TRBJ1-4 and V is TRBV19; 9 nucleotides agree with TRBD1. The CDR3 extends over 15 amino acids. V shed 3 bases and J 10 bases; nucleotides not matched to a gene: 9. Germline V CDR1 and CDR2: LNHDA, SQIVND (reference sequence). For the CDR3, the DNA is TGTGCCAGTAGTATCGGGACAGGGCTCGTCGCAAAACTGTTTTTT. It codes for CASSIGTGLVAKLFF.

V and J are TRBV9 and TRBJ2-3; TRBD1 might be the D (5 bases). Germline V gene data show CDR1 as SGDLS and CDR2 as YYNGEE. CDR3 length equals 16 residues. The V end was cut by 4 bases, the J end by 1 base, with 16 bases between. CDR3 amino acids: CASSPRGFLGTDTQYF. DNA for the CDR3: TGTGCCAGCAGCCCTAGGGGCTTCTTAGGCACAGATACGCAGTATTTT.

This chain connects TRBV18 to TRBJ1-2; D unclear. Germline V gene sequence: CDR1 KGHSH, CDR2 LQKENI. This CDR3 region has 14 residues. Deletions cut 0 bases from V and 4 bases from J, with 9 bases between. For the CDR3, the DNA is TGTGCCAGCTCACCACCGGAGGGTACCTATGGCTACACCTTC. It specifies CASSPPEGTYGYTF.

The V call is TRBV9, the J call TRBJ1-6; D gene unclear. CDR3 length: 14 amino acids. CDR1 is SGDLS and CDR2 is YYNGEE in the germline V gene. V was clipped by 0 bases and J by 7 bases, with 8 bases between them. In DNA form, the CDR3 reads TGTGCCAGCAGCGTAGAGGCAGGCAATTCACCCCTCCACTTT. It translates to CASSVEAGNSPLHF. The variable domain in full, with the rest retrieved from reference TRBV9 and TRBJ1-6, is DSGVTQTPKHLITATGQRVTLRCSPRSGDLSVYWYQQSLDQGLQFLIQYYNGEERAKGNILERFSAQQFPDLHSELNLSSLELGDSALYFCASSVEAGNSPLHFGNGTRLTVT.

The rearrangement joins TRBV13 to TRBJ1-1; D is possibly TRBD1 (5 bases). The CDR3 is made up of 17 amino acids. Germline V gene sequence: CDR1 PRHDT, CDR2 FYEKMQ (reference sequence). Trimming took 0 bases from V and 4 from J, leaving 18 bases between them. CDR3 region: CASSLGKRRGIGTEAFF. The CDR3 nucleotides are TGTGCCAGCAGCTTAGGTAAGAGGCGGGGGATAGGCACTGAAGCTTTCTTT.

The chain uses TRBV5-6 and TRBJ2-3; D may be TRBD1 (5 bases). Between the trimmed V and J ends, which lost 0 bases and 12 bases, there was a span of 14 bases. The CDR3 has 13 amino acids. Per germline, CDR1 SGHDT and CDR2 YYEEEE. The CDR3 sequence: CASSLAQGGFQYF. DNA of the CDR3: TGTGCCAGCAGCTTGGCCCAGGGTGGGTTTCAGTATTTT.

About this clone itself: The junction and the germline gene differ at one end; a read error may be behind it. In the same sample, other DNA sequences code for this CDR3. The V call is TRBV10-3, the J call TRBJ2-7; 9 bases line up with TRBD1. This CDR3 contains 14 residues. Per the germline V gene, CDR1 is ENHRY and CDR2 is SYGVKD. CDR3 coding DNA: TGTGCCATCAGTGAGTCGGGACAGGGCTACGAGCAGTATTTC. It yields the protein CAISESGQGYEQYF.

The chain uses TRBV19 and TRBJ1-5, with D maybe TRBD1 (5 bases). Germline loops: CDR1 LNHDA, CDR2 SQIVND (reference sequence). CDR3 length: 14 amino acids. With 5 bases removed from V and 4 bases from J, the gap between germline ends came to 12 bases. The CDR3 DNA reads TGTGCCAGTAGTTCGGAGGGGCGGAATCAGCCCCAGCATTTT. Protein sequence: CASSSEGRNQPQHF.

The CDR3 loop is CASSLLFGTKTPTKQYF. CDR3 nucleotide sequence: TGTGCCAGCAGCTTATTATTCGGGACAAAGACCCCTACGAAGCAGTACTTC. V gene TRBV11-2 combines with J gene TRBJ2-7; D may be TRBD1 (6 bases). Germline CDR1 reads SGHAT; CDR2 reads FQNNGV. V gave up 2 bases and J gave up 8 bases, with 25 bases separating them. The length of the CDR3 is 17 residues.

This chain uses TRBV24-1 with TRBJ2-1; TRBD2 aligns across 10 bases. Germline loops: CDR1 KGHDR, CDR2 SFDVKD. V gave up 6 bases and J gave up 6 bases; unmatched junction bases: 4. CDR3 length equals 14 residues. CDR3 bases: TGTGCCACCAGTCGTAGCGGGGGGCTCAATGAGCAGTTCTTC. The encoded protein is CATSRSGGLNEQFF.